The clone carrying this T cell receptor beta chain has a handful of counts. Antigen: not known. Patients showing uncontrolled infection, other autoimmune disease, pregnancy or lactation were ineligible. RNA transcripts served as the template for amplifying TCR beta CDR3 regions. A first-round RT-PCR of the TCR CDR3 used the HTBI primer set. TCRdb ran MiXCR on the multiplex PCR reads and lists one entry per CDR3 protein. The table records nearly 750,000 distinct CDR3 sequences, 35% of them present only once. This specimen belongs to a study of T cells in Graves' hyperthyroidism and ophthalmopathy. Study-level results: Most thyroid clonotypes with frequency above 0.001 were detected in blood. A 13 V-J model separated ophthalmopathy from stable hyperthyroidism.

CDR3 length equals 15 residues. V trimming: 7 bases; J trimming: 3 bases; junction bases outside the gene matches: 11. Germline V gives CDR1 MNHNY, CDR2 SVGAGI (reference sequence). The receptor was isolated from a middle-aged woman with Graves' hyperthyroidism. Specimen: blood. V usage is TRBV6-6 and J usage is TRBJ1-2; TRBD1 matches at 7 bases. In DNA, the CDR3 is TGTGCCAGCAAGGCTCGACAGGGCGGCGACTATGGCTACACCTTC. It is translated as CASKARQGGDYGYTF.